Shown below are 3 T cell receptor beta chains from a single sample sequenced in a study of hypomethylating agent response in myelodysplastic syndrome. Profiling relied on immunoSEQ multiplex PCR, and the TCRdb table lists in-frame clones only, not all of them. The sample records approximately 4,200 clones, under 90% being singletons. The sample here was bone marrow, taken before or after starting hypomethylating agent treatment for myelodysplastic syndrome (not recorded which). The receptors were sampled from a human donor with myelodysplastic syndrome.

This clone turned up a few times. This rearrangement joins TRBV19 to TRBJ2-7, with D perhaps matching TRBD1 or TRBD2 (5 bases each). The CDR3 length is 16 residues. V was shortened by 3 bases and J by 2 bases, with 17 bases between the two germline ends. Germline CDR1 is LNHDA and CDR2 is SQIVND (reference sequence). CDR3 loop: CASSIGTAEGTYEQYF. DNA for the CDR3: TGTGCCAGTAGTATCGGGACGGCCGAAGGAACCTACGAGCAGTACTTC. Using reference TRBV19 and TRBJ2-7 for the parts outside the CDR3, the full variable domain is DGGITQSPKYLFRKEGQNVTLSCEQNLNHDAMYWYRQDPGQGLRLIYYSQIVNDFQKGDIAEGYSVSREKKESFPLTVTSAQKNPTAFYLCASSIGTAEGTYEQYFGPGTRLTVT.

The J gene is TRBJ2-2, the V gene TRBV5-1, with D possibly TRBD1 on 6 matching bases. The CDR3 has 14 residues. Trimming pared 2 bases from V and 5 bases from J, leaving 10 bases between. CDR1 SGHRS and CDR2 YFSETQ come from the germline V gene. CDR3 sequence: CASSFSQGTGELFF. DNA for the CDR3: TGCGCCAGCAGCTTCTCACAGGGAACCGGGGAGCTGTTTTTT. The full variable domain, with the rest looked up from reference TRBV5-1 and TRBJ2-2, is KAGVTQTPRYLIKTRGQQVTLSCSPISGHRSVSWYQQTPGQGLQFLFEYFSETQRNKGNFPGRFSGRQFSNSRSEMNVSTLELGDSALYLCASSFSQGTGELFFGEGSRLTVL.

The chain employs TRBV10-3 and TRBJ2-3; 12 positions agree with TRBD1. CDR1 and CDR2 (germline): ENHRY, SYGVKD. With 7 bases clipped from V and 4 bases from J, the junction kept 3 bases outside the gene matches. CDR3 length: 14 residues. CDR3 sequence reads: CAIKGQGAADTQYF. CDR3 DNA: TGTGCCATCAAGGGACAGGGGGCAGCAGATACGCAGTATTTT.